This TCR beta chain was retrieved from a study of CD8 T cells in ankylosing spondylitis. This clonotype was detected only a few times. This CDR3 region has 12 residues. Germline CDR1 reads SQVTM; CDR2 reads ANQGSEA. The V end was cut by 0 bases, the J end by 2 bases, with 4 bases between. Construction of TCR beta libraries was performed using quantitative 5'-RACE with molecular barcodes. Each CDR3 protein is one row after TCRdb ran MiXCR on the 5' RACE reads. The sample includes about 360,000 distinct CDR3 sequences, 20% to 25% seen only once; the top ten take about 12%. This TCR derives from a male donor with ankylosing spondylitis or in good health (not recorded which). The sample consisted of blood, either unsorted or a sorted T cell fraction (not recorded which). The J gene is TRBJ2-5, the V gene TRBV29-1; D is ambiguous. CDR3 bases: TGCAGCGTTGAAGACCTTCAAGAGACCCAGTACTTC. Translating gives CSVEDLQETQYF.